Below are 4 T cell receptor beta chains sequenced from a single sample in a study of T cells in Graves' hyperthyroidism and ophthalmopathy. It was RNA transcripts that yielded the amplified TCR beta CDR3 regions. The HTBI set primed first-round TCR CDR3 RT-PCR. TCRdb re-called the multiplex PCR reads with MiXCR, one entry per CDR3 protein. There are about 350,000 distinct CDR3 sequences in the sample; roughly 13% occur only once, and around 25% lies in the top ten. The source material was blood. The receptors shown here come from a woman aged 25 to 39 with Graves' hyperthyroidism.

This clonotype came up a few times. The genes are TRBV6-9 and TRBJ2-1, with 8 bases fitting TRBD1. Per germline, CDR1 MNHGY and CDR2 SVAAGI. The trim removed 4 bases at V and 7 bases at J, leaving 9 bases unmatched. The CDR3 has 15 amino acids. In DNA, the CDR3 is TGTGCCAGCAGTTCGGACAGGGCGGATTCGAATGAGCAGTTCTTC. This codes for CASSSDRADSNEQFF.

This clonotype was counted a few times. The V gene is TRBV7-3, the J gene TRBJ2-1; 10 nucleotides agree with TRBD2. The CDR3 is 15 residues long. Losses at the gene ends were 4 bases for V and 8 bases for J; bases not matched to a gene: 8. The germline V gene encodes CDR1 SGHTA and CDR2 FQGTGA. CDR3 protein: CASSSTSGREHEQFF. The CDR3 coding sequence is TGTGCCAGCAGCTCGACGAGCGGGAGGGAGCATGAGCAGTTCTTC.

This clonotype occurred many times. The chain couples TRBV2 to TRBJ2-1; D uncertain. This CDR3 is 9 amino acids long. V was clipped by 11 bases and J by 10 bases, with 9 bases between them. CDR1 and CDR2 (germline): SNHLY, FYNNEI. CDR3 in amino acids: CAGLGEQFF. CDR3 DNA: TGTGCCGGCTTAGGCGAGCAGTTCTTC.

This clonotype was observed many times. V is TRBV12-3 or TRBV12-4 and J is TRBJ2-2; the D is unclear. The ends were cut back, 8 bases at V and 8 bases at J, with 12 bases in the middle. This CDR3 is 12 amino acids long. The CDR3 here is CASHSTPGELFF. For the CDR3, the DNA is TGTGCCAGCCACTCCACGCCAGGGGAGCTGTTTTTT.